These 17 T cell receptor beta chains were sequenced from one sample in a study of shared clonotypes between healthy human individuals. Terminally differentiated effector memory CD45RA+ cells were excluded by CCR7 positive selection of CD45RO-negative cells. Assay: immunoSEQ multiplex PCR; the TCRdb copy retains only in-frame clones and omits some. The data contain 1.5 million to 2.5 million clones, about 95% of them singletons. The sequencing input was naive CD8+ T cells sorted from blood. Receptors originate from a man in his late teens or twenties in good health.

The chain combines TRBV19 with TRBJ1-5; D is unresolved. Trimming took 3 bases from V and 5 from J, leaving 11 bases between them. The CDR3 consists of 14 residues. Germline CDR1 LNHDA, CDR2 SQIVND (reference sequence). The CDR3 sequence: CASSMAGGYQPQHF. The CDR3 coding sequence is TGTGCCAGTAGTATGGCAGGAGGCTATCAGCCCCAGCATTTT. Complete variable domain (other parts from reference TRBV19 and TRBJ1-5): DGGITQSPKYLFRKEGQNVTLSCEQNLNHDAMYWYRQDPGQGLRLIYYSQIVNDFQKGDIAEGYSVSREKKESFPLTVTSAQKNPTAFYLCASSMAGGYQPQHFGDGTRLSIL.

A note on this clone: In the same sample, other DNA sequences code for this CDR3. The gene calls are TRBV19 and TRBJ1-5; D may be TRBD1 (5 bases). This CDR3 has 14 amino acids. V was pared by 3 bases and J by 3 bases, with 9 bases between. Germline assignment: CDR1 LNHDA and CDR2 SQIVND (reference sequence). Here the CDR3 reads CASSIRDSNQPQHF. CDR3 DNA sequence: TGTGCCAGTAGTATCAGGGACTCCAATCAGCCCCAGCATTTT.

This chain uses TRBV2 with TRBJ2-3; D remains ambiguous. The CDR3 runs to 12 residues. V lost 10 bases and J lost 3, with 11 bases in between. Germline V gene sequence: CDR1 SNHLY, CDR2 FYNNEI. The CDR3 is CATASMTDTQYF. The CDR3 region has the DNA TGTGCCACCGCCAGTATGACAGATACGCAGTATTTT.

V gene TRBV5-1 combines with J gene TRBJ2-7; no reliable D call. The CDR3 has 15 residues. The V gene lost 0 bases and the J gene lost 5 bases, with 15 bases spanning the gap. Per the germline V gene, CDR1 is SGHRS and CDR2 is YFSETQ. CDR3 protein: CASSLGLLGSNEQYF. The CDR3 DNA reads TGCGCCAGCAGCTTGGGACTCTTAGGGTCCAACGAGCAGTACTTC.

The V call is TRBV11-3, the J call TRBJ2-1, with 7 bases identical to TRBD2. The germline gives CDR1 SGHNT, CDR2 YENEEA. This CDR3 is 18 amino acids long. J lost 5 bases, V lost 0 bases, and 13 bases had no gene match. The CDR3: CASSLDPREDGVHNEQFF. CDR3 in DNA: TGTGCCAGCAGCTTAGATCCCCGGGAGGACGGGGTTCACAATGAGCAGTTCTTC.

The chain is built from TRBV7-9 and TRBJ2-7; D ambiguous. The CDR3 spans 13 residues. Trimming took off 1 base at V and 6 bases at J, with 10 bases between the two ends. Germline assignment: CDR1 SEHNR and CDR2 FQNEAQ (reference sequence). The CDR3 is CASSLGQPGEQYF. In DNA form, the CDR3 reads TGTGCCAGCAGCTTAGGGCAACCTGGCGAGCAGTACTTC.

As for this clone: Different DNA sequences within this sample yield the same CDR3. V and J are TRBV7-9 and TRBJ2-7, with a tentative D call TRBD2 (5 bases). Germline values: CDR1 SEHNR, CDR2 FQNEAQ (reference sequence). The CDR3 covers 14 residues. V shed 4 bases and J shed 4 bases, with 14 bases lying between them. The CDR3 region is CASSSPGTPYEQYF. The CDR3 coding sequence is TGTGCCAGCAGCTCCCCGGGAACGCCTTACGAGCAGTACTTC.

This chain uses TRBV7-6 with TRBJ2-2; 8 nucleotides line up with TRBD1. The length of the CDR3 is 18 residues. CDR1 and CDR2 (germline): SGHVS, FNYEAQ. V shed 1 base and J 6 bases; nucleotides not matched to a gene: 13. CDR3 amino acids: CASSLVAQGAPRAGELFF. Written as DNA, the CDR3 is TGTGCCAGCAGCTTAGTAGCCCAGGGGGCCCCGAGAGCCGGGGAGCTGTTTTTT.

The chain couples TRBV6-6 to TRBJ2-5, with D maybe TRBD2 (5 bases). Germline V gene data show CDR1 as MNHNY and CDR2 as SVGAGI (reference sequence). This CDR3 is built from 14 residues. V gave up 3 bases and J gave up 3 bases, with 11 bases separating them. The DNA of the CDR3 is TGTGCCAGCAGTTATGCGGGTCCCGAAGAGACCCAGTACTTC. Its translation is CASSYAGPEETQYF.

The V and J genes are TRBV14 and TRBJ2-1, with TRBD2 as a possible D gene (6 bases). The length of the CDR3 is 13 residues. Germline values: CDR1 SGHDN, CDR2 FVKESK. With 4 bases removed from V and 8 bases from J, the gap between germline ends came to 12 bases. The CDR3 DNA reads TGTGCCAGCAGCCCCTGGGGGGAGGATGAGCAGTTCTTC. Its translation: CASSPWGEDEQFF.

This clone has just one count. The rearrangement uses TRBV4-1 and TRBJ1-1, with D unclear. This CDR3 comprises 14 residues. Germline CDR1 is MGHRA and CDR2 is YSYEKL. With 2 bases removed from V and 1 base from J, the gap between germline ends came to 8 bases. The CDR3 nucleotides are TGCGCCAGCAGCCAATTGACTGAGAACACTGAAGCTTTCTTT. Translation gives CASSQLTENTEAFF.

The rearrangement uses TRBV7-2 and TRBJ2-1; 7 nucleotides agree with TRBD2. The CDR3 sequence is 15 residues long. Germline CDR1 is SGHTA and CDR2 is FQGNSA. The junction had 5 bases not matched to a gene; V was cut back by 5 bases and J by 1 base. The CDR3 here is CASSLSGLSYNEQFF. The CDR3 DNA sequence: TGTGCCAGCAGCCTTAGCGGGTTGTCCTACAATGAGCAGTTCTTC.

The V gene is TRBV5-6, the J gene TRBJ2-3; D is possibly TRBD2 (5 bases). Germline-derived CDR1 and CDR2 are SGHDT and YYEEEE. The CDR3 is made up of 17 amino acids. Trimming shortened V by 4 bases and J by 1 base, and 19 bases separated the two germline ends. CDR3 nucleotides: TGTGCCAGCAGCCCCCTCCCCTGGGCGGAGGGCACAGATACGCAGTATTTT. Translating it yields CASSPLPWAEGTDTQYF. The full variable domain, its missing parts supplied by reference TRBV5-6 and TRBJ2-3, is DAGVTQSPTHLIKTRGQQVTLRCSPKSGHDTVSWYQQALGQGPQFIFQYYEEEERQRGNFPDRFSGHQFPNYSSELNVNALLLGDSALYLCASSPLPWAEGTDTQYFGPGTRLTVL.

The V gene is TRBV7-6, the J gene TRBJ2-6; weak D call: TRBD2 (5 bases). The CDR3 has 15 residues. Trimming removed 5 bases at V and 0 bases at J, with 8 bases between. Germline V lookup: CDR1 SGHVS, CDR2 FNYEAQ. DNA of the CDR3: TGTGCCAGCAGCGGTGAGGGCTCTGGGGCCAACGTCCTGACTTTC. This codes for CASSGEGSGANVLTF.

The V call is TRBV2, the J call TRBJ1-5; a weak D match, TRBD1 (6 bases). V lost 9 bases, J lost 4 bases, and 10 bases lay in between. This CDR3 spans 12 amino acids. Germline CDR1 reads SNHLY; CDR2 reads FYNNEI. CDR3 coding DNA: TGTGCCAGTCGGACAGCAAATCAGCCCCAGCATTTT. Translation: CASRTANQPQHF. Full variable domain (outside the CDR3, taken from reference TRBV2 and TRBJ1-5): EPEVTQTPSHQVTQMGQEVILRCVPISNHLYFYWYRQILGQKVEFLVSFYNNEISEKSEIFDDQFSVERPDGSNFTLKIRSTKLEDSAMYFCASRTANQPQHFGDGTRLSIL.

The V gene is TRBV16, the J gene TRBJ1-5; a possible D gene is TRBD1 (5 bases). Per germline, CDR1 KGHSY and CDR2 FQNENV. V lost 8 bases, J lost 1 base, and 15 bases lay in between. The CDR3 covers 15 residues. CDR3 in amino acids: CASVTVDMSNQPQHF. DNA for the CDR3: TGTGCCAGCGTTACCGTGGACATGAGCAATCAGCCCCAGCATTTT.

This clone came up a few times. J is TRBJ2-7 and V is TRBV5-6; D ambiguous. CDR3 length: 12 amino acids. V lost 0 bases to trimming and J lost 3 bases, with 4 bases between them. The germline gives CDR1 SGHDT, CDR2 YYEEEE. The CDR3, as DNA: TGTGCCAGCAGCTTGGACAACTACGAGCAGTACTTC. It specifies CASSLDNYEQYF.